The next 30 T cell receptor beta chains were all read from a single sample in a study of cytomegalovirus exposure and HLA in healthy donors. Libraries were prepared by immunoSEQ multiplex PCR; TCRdb keeps only in-frame clonotypes and omits some of them. This sample has tens of thousands of clones; roughly 97% occur once, and the top ten carry 2% to 2.5%. The sequenced material came from PBMCs. The receptors come from a man in his late teens or twenties in good health and CMV-seronegative.

J is TRBJ2-7 and V is TRBV10-2; TRBD2 might be the D (6 bases). Deletions cut 9 bases from V and 4 bases from J, with 16 bases between. This CDR3 has 13 amino acids. The germline V gene encodes CDR1 WSHSY and CDR2 SAAADI. The CDR3 DNA follows: TGCGCCAGTTCCCGGGACTCCCAGTACGAGCAGTACTTC. Residues: CASSRDSQYEQYF.

This chain connects TRBV10-3 to TRBJ1-1, with D unclear. V was shortened by 11 bases and J by 3 bases, with 13 bases between the two germline ends. Germline V lookup: CDR1 ENHRY, CDR2 SYGVKD. CDR3 length: 12 residues. The CDR3 spells CAAGVGYTEAFF. CDR3 nucleotide sequence: TGTGCCGCCGGAGTCGGATACACTGAAGCTTTCTTT.

The chain carries TRBV15 and TRBJ1-1, with D possibly being TRBD1 (6 bases). V lost 4 bases to trimming and J lost 1 base, with 19 bases between them. Germline V gives CDR1 LNHNV, CDR2 YYDKDF (reference sequence). The CDR3 extends over 17 amino acids. As DNA, the CDR3 is TGTGCCACCAGCACCCTAGTAGGACAGATTAAGAACACTGAAGCTTTCTTT. This gives the protein CATSTLVGQIKNTEAFF.

To note about this clone: This specimen includes other DNA sequences encoding the same CDR3. V usage is TRBV7-2 and J usage is TRBJ2-3; D ambiguous. CDR3 length: 12 residues. Germline CDR1 and CDR2: SGHTA and FQGNSA. Deletions cut 2 bases from V and 5 bases from J, with 5 bases between. CDR3 DNA sequence: TGTGCCAGCAGCTTATCCAGAGATACGCAGTATTTT. Translation: CASSLSRDTQYF.

The count of this clone is one. The chain couples TRBV6-1 to TRBJ1-5, with TRBD1 identical over 7 bases. Germline V gene lookup returns CDR1 MNHNS and CDR2 SASEGT. The junction had 16 bases not matched to a gene; V was cut back by 1 base and J by 7 bases. This CDR3 comprises 18 residues. CDR3 in amino acids: CASSEGMWTGPSTQPQHF. The CDR3 DNA reads TGTGCCAGCAGTGAAGGAATGTGGACAGGCCCAAGTACCCAGCCCCAGCATTTT.

The chain couples TRBV28 to TRBJ1-1; 7 bases agree with TRBD1. After removal of 6 bases from V and 4 bases from J, the junction contained 5 bases not matched to a gene. This CDR3 has 13 amino acids. CDR1 and CDR2 (germline): MDHEN, SYDVKM. For the CDR3, the DNA is TGTGCCAGCAGCGTGCCAGGGGGCACTGAAGCTTTCTTT. Encoded protein: CASSVPGGTEAFF.

The chain combines TRBV10-3 with TRBJ1-5; D not certain. CDR3 size: 15 residues. V lost 4 bases, J lost 0 bases, and 10 bases lay in between. CDR1 and CDR2 (germline): ENHRY, SYGVKD. The CDR3 reads CAISGGSYSNQPQHF. The CDR3 DNA reads as TGTGCCATCAGTGGCGGGAGTTATAGCAATCAGCCCCAGCATTTT.

This chain uses TRBV9 with TRBJ1-5; 8 bases agree with TRBD1. V gave up 3 bases and J gave up 7 bases; unmatched junction bases: 12. CDR3 length: 16 residues. From germline, CDR1 is SGDLS and CDR2 YYNGEE. CDR3 loop: CASSAGQGVEGQPQHF. CDR3 coding DNA: TGTGCCAGCAGCGCTGGACAGGGCGTAGAGGGACAGCCCCAGCATTTT.

The CDR3 region has the DNA TGTGCCAGCAGTGTCACAGGGGGACGGTACGAGCAGTACTTC. It yields the protein CASSVTGGRYEQYF. V gene TRBV6-1 combines with J gene TRBJ2-7, with TRBD1 matching over 8 bases. The CDR3 consists of 14 residues. Germline lookup yields CDR1 MNHNS and CDR2 SASEGT. Germline trimming cut 4 bases from V and 4 bases from J; bases unmatched to any gene: 6.

The chain uses TRBV5-4 and TRBJ2-3; perhaps TRBD2 as D (6 bases). V gave up 5 bases and J gave up 4 bases, with 14 bases separating them. Germline V gene data show CDR1 as SGHNT and CDR2 as YYREEE (reference sequence). The CDR3 extends over 14 amino acids. The CDR3 spells CASSRPGAPDTQYF. The CDR3 DNA reads as TGTGCCAGCAGTCGACCGGGAGCCCCAGATACGCAGTATTTT. The full variable domain, completed using reference TRBV5-4 and TRBJ2-3, is ETGVTQSPTHLIKTRGQQVTLRCSSQSGHNTVSWYQQALGQGPQFIFQYYREEENGRGNFPPRFSGLQFPNYSSELNVNALELDDSALYLCASSRPGAPDTQYFGPGTRLTVL.

The rearrangement links TRBV6-1 to TRBJ2-5, with 9 nucleotides matching TRBD2. Germline lookup yields CDR1 MNHNS and CDR2 SASEGT. CDR3 length: 15 amino acids. The J segment lost 5 bases and the V segment lost 5 bases, leaving 9 bases of the junction unmatched. In DNA form, the CDR3 reads TGTGCCAGCAGTCCCTTAGCGGGAGAGGGGGAGACCCAGTACTTC. Its protein is CASSPLAGEGETQYF.

The chain uses TRBV9 and TRBJ1-2; a weak D match, TRBD1 (5 bases). The V end was cut by 4 bases, the J end by 6 bases, with 22 bases between. This CDR3 is built from 16 residues. Germline V gene data show CDR1 as SGDLS and CDR2 as YYNGEE. The CDR3 bases are TGTGCCAGCAGCTCAAACCATGTCGCCCAGGGCAATGGCTACACCTTC. Translating it yields CASSSNHVAQGNGYTF.

The chain links TRBV5-6 to TRBJ1-1; 7 bases line up with TRBD1. Trimming cost V 4 bases and J 1 base; bases outside gene matches: 4. Germline CDR1 is SGHDT and CDR2 is YYEEEE. The CDR3 runs to 14 residues. The CDR3 region is CASSTYRGNTEAFF. In nucleotides, the CDR3 is TGTGCCAGCAGCACGTACAGGGGGAACACTGAAGCTTTCTTT.

J is TRBJ2-1 and V is TRBV5-1, with 7 positions matching TRBD2. Unmatched junction bases numbered 2, after V lost 2 bases and J lost 3 bases. Germline CDR1 reads SGHRS; CDR2 reads YFSETQ. The CDR3 length is 14 residues. This CDR3 reads CASSFGEGYNEQFF. In DNA, the CDR3 is TGCGCCAGCAGCTTCGGGGAGGGCTACAATGAGCAGTTCTTC. The full variable domain, rest sourced from reference TRBV5-1 and TRBJ2-1, is KAGVTQTPRYLIKTRGQQVTLSCSPISGHRSVSWYQQTPGQGLQFLFEYFSETQRNKGNFPGRFSGRQFSNSRSEMNVSTLELGDSALYLCASSFGEGYNEQFFGPGTRLTVL.

This sequence joins TRBV29-1 and TRBJ2-5, with 7 bases aligning to TRBD2. This CDR3 contains 16 residues. J gave up 1 base and V 4 bases, and 12 bases lay outside the gene matches. Germline CDR1 reads SQVTM; CDR2 reads ANQGSEA. CDR3 sequence: CSVVVLAEALQETQYF. The CDR3 DNA reads as TGCAGCGTTGTAGTCCTAGCGGAGGCCCTCCAAGAGACCCAGTACTTC.

V is TRBV5-1 and J is TRBJ2-1, with D maybe TRBD1 (10 bases). The CDR3 contains 22 residues. Trimming took 6 bases from V and 6 from J, leaving 40 bases between them. CDR1 and CDR2 from the germline V gene are SGHRS and YFSETQ. CDR3 region: CASTHGDRGPSGTTRSRNEQFF. CDR3 DNA sequence: TGCGCCAGCACACACGGGGACAGGGGCCCTAGCGGGACCACTCGGTCGCGCAATGAGCAGTTCTTC.

This chain links TRBV25-1 with TRBJ2-5; maybe TRBD1 (6 bases). The CDR3 has 15 amino acids. Trimming took off 5 bases at V and 5 bases at J, with 18 bases between the two ends. Germline V gives CDR1 MGHDK, CDR2 SYGVNS. The CDR3 protein is CASSRALQGLETQYF. In DNA, the CDR3 is TGTGCCAGCAGTAGGGCCTTGCAGGGGCTGGAGACCCAGTACTTC.

The rearrangement joins TRBV6-5 to TRBJ1-1; 7 bases agree with TRBD1. Germline loops: CDR1 MNHEY, CDR2 SVGAGI. CDR3 length: 13 residues. J lost 7 bases, V lost 5 bases, and 7 bases had no gene match. CDR3 amino acids: CASSRDRAGEAFF. The CDR3 coding sequence is TGTGCCAGCAGTCGCGACAGGGCTGGTGAAGCTTTCTTT.

This chain links TRBV13 with TRBJ1-1; tentatively, D is TRBD1 (6 bases). The germline V gene has CDR1 PRHDT and CDR2 FYEKMQ (reference sequence). The CDR3 covers 15 residues. V gave up 5 bases and J gave up 1 base, with 14 bases separating them. The CDR3, as DNA: TGTGCCAGCAGCCCGAGGACAGAAGCGAACACTGAAGCTTTCTTT. It yields the protein CASSPRTEANTEAFF.

The rearrangement links TRBV27 to TRBJ2-7, with TRBD1 identical over 11 bases. Losses at the gene ends were 5 bases for V and 1 base for J; bases not matched to a gene: 1. Germline lookup yields CDR1 MNHEY and CDR2 SMNVEV (reference sequence). The CDR3 is 14 residues long. The CDR3 protein is CASSGQGASYEQYF. As DNA, the CDR3 is TGTGCCAGCAGTGGACAGGGGGCATCCTACGAGCAGTACTTC.

This chain links TRBV7-9 with TRBJ1-3, with 7 bases matching TRBD1. This CDR3 has 16 amino acids. CDR1 and CDR2 (germline): SEHNR, FQNEAQ (reference sequence). V shed 5 bases and J 0 bases; nucleotides not matched to a gene: 7. The CDR3 coding sequence is TGTGCCAGCAGCCCCAGGGGACAGACCTCTGGAAACACCATATATTTT. This translates into CASSPRGQTSGNTIYF.

V and J are TRBV27 and TRBJ1-1, with D possibly TRBD1 on 5 matching bases. Germline CDR1 and CDR2: MNHEY and SMNVEV (reference sequence). The V end was cut by 3 bases, the J end by 8 bases, with 7 bases between. The CDR3 runs to 11 residues. In DNA form, the CDR3 reads TGTGCCAGCAGTTTTTCAGGGGAAGCTTTCTTT. It codes for CASSFSGEAFF.

In its sample, this clone was seen a few times. V usage is TRBV2 and J usage is TRBJ1-2, with 8 bases lining up with TRBD1. CDR3 length: 13 amino acids. The V gene end was trimmed by 3 bases and the J gene end by 8 bases; junction bases not matched to a gene: 5. Per germline, CDR1 SNHLY and CDR2 FYNNEI. As DNA, the CDR3 is TGTGCCAGCAGTGACCGGACAGGGTCAGGCTACACCTTC. Translating it yields CASSDRTGSGYTF.

For this clone: A read error may produce the germline difference seen at one junction end. The same CDR3 is also encoded by other DNA sequences in this sample. DNA for the CDR3: TGCGCTAGCAGCCAAGTTCAACAGGGGGGGGCAGATACGCAGTATTTT. The encoded protein is CASSQVQQGGADTQYF. The V gene is TRBV4-1, the J gene TRBJ2-3; weak D call: TRBD1 (8 bases). Germline CDR1 is MGHRA and CDR2 is YSYEKL. The CDR3 totals 16 residues.

This chain joins TRBV6-5 and TRBJ2-7; tentative D call: TRBD2 (5 bases). CDR1 and CDR2 from the germline V gene are MNHEY and SVGAGI. The CDR3 runs to 13 residues. CDR3 region: CAAAASGSYEQYF. The CDR3 DNA is TGTGCGGCAGCGGCCAGCGGCTCCTACGAGCAGTACTTC.

The rearrangement uses TRBV5-8 and TRBJ1-2, with a weak D call TRBD1 (5 bases). CDR3 length: 12 amino acids. Trimming removed 3 bases from V and 8 bases from J, with 11 bases in between. CDR1 SGHTS and CDR2 YDEGEE come from the germline V gene. The CDR3 DNA is TGTGCCAGCAGCTGGCAGGGCGGCGGCTACACCTTC. Translated, it gives CASSWQGGGYTF.

The chain joins TRBV15 to TRBJ2-1; 7 nucleotides agree with TRBD1. Germline CDR1 LNHNV, CDR2 YYDKDF (reference sequence). The CDR3 sequence is 14 residues long. V lost 9 bases, J lost 5 bases, and 10 bases stayed unmatched. DNA of the CDR3: TGTGCCACTCAAACGGGCAGGGGGAACAATGAGCAGTTCTTC. Amino acids: CATQTGRGNNEQFF.

The chain links TRBV19 to TRBJ2-1; perhaps TRBD1 as D (6 bases). Trimming took off 7 bases at V and 4 bases at J, with 14 bases between the two ends. The CDR3 contains 14 residues. CDR1 LNHDA and CDR2 SQIVND come from the germline V gene (reference sequence). CDR3 nucleotides: TGTGCCAGTACCCCCACCGGGACATACAATGAGCAGTTCTTC. Its translation: CASTPTGTYNEQFF.

The chain combines TRBV13 with TRBJ2-7, with 8 nucleotides matching TRBD1. Germline assignment: CDR1 PRHDT and CDR2 FYEKMQ (reference sequence). The length of the CDR3 is 15 residues. Trimming at V came to 1 base and at J to 5 bases, leaving 7 bases not matched to a gene. The CDR3 nucleotides are TGTGCCAGCAGCTTAGTCGGACAGGGCAGTCACGAGCAGTACTTC. As protein: CASSLVGQGSHEQYF.

CDR3 in DNA: TGTGCCAGCAGCTTAGGGGCCAGTAAACCCCAGCATTTT. It yields the protein CASSLGASKPQHF. The V and J genes are TRBV7-2 and TRBJ1-5; D remains ambiguous. This CDR3 is 13 amino acids long. V was pared by 1 base and J by 10 bases, with 11 bases between. Germline CDR1 is SGHTA and CDR2 is FQGNSA. Supplemented by reference TRBV7-2 and TRBJ1-5, the full variable domain reads GAGVSQSPSNKVTEKGKDVELRCDPISGHTALYWYRQSLGQGLEFLIYFQGNSAPDKSGLPSDRFSAERTGGSVSTLTIQRTQQEDSAVYLCASSLGASKPQHFGDGTRLSIL.